Detailed here is one TCR beta chain. Which antigen it targets is not known. No base quality values were provided; no much bigger clone lies one nucleotide off. This entry comes from a study of identical twins (dated by TCRdb to about 2016). About the study as a whole: TCR alpha and beta repertoires from monozygotic twins, unrelated adults of various ages and cord blood were deep-sequenced to test whether fetal clonotypes persist. Replicate twin experiments were performed at different times using different library preparation protocols to rule out contamination.

Beyond this particular receptor, the publication reports: In beta out-of-frame sequences, excess twin sharing was weaker, because having fewer shared sequences lowered the signal-to-noise ratio. Because the same donors could not be followed over many years, conclusions were based on cross-sectional statistical analysis. Compared with coincidental sharing between unrelated individuals, an excess of low generation-probability sequences was observed among out-of-frame TCR alpha sequences shared between twins. In monozygotic twins, recombination models systematically underestimated out-of-frame TCR alpha sharing, but the models matched the sharing seen between unrelated individuals. Abundant cord blood beta clonotypes had fewer insertions, young adult naive repertoires showed a similar but weaker trend, and memory repertoires showed no such trend. Zero-insertion analyses could be partly confounded by invariant T cells such as MAIT and iNKT, though diverse VJ usage argued against such confounding for most clonotypes.

The CDR3 contains 15 residues, cysteine and phenylalanine counted. Here the CDR3 DNA is all that survives: 45 bases in frame from base 1. CDR1 MNHEY and CDR2 SMNVEV are derived from the germline V gene (reference sequence). At the junction V is shortened by 6 bases and J by 7 bases; bases outside the gene matches: 8. The library was prepared using 5' RACE. TCRdb lists the instrument as Illumina HiSeq 2000. Template switching introduced a universal primer binding site; the final cDNA contained a unique molecular identifier, enabling accurate counting of TCR cDNA molecules. Specific primers in the conserved constant-segment region were used to synthesize first-strand cDNA for TCR alpha and beta chains. To control for contamination, each cDNA library was double barcoded with a SMART-Mk sample barcode plus Illumina barcodes. TruSeq adapter sequences and Illumina sample barcodes were added in two successive PCR steps. Sequencing of the TCR alpha and beta cDNA libraries was done on the Illumina HiSeq platform using custom primers. The paper's processing steps were these. Raw reads were processed with MiGEC to extract unique molecular identifiers, and MiXCR was used to determine CDR3 positions. Recombination models were inferred per individual with the repgenHMM and IGoR tools using an EM algorithm. The analysis of shared clonotypes was done with the tcR package in R, with sharing normalized by the product of cloneset sizes. To study raw recombination without the effects of thymic and clonal selection, out-of-frame nonproductive sequences were analyzed. TCRdb reprocessed the public reads (quality trimming at Q25 with fastp, clone calling with MiXCR) and kept in-frame beta chains. For every CDR3 protein sequence, its rows merge into one entry that carries the most common genes and DNA. The V and J calls were not made by the authors but by TCRdb's processing. For this sample there are about 520,000 distinct CDR3 sequences; roughly 21% appear just once. Around 0.9% of the sample belongs to the ten largest clones.

Only healthy Caucasian donors were included. Three pairs of female monozygotic twins, all aged roughly 18 to 29 years, made up the twin cohort. CD4+ and CD8+ T cell populations were isolated with positive isolation kits from Invitrogen. The same data also went into a second study, on T cells expressing NK-cell markers. The second source states: TCR beta-chain repertoires were profiled in sorted CD3+CD56+NKG2C+, CD3+CD56+NKG2C- and CD3+CD56-NKG2C+ T-cell subsets from eight donors. Of the eight sequenced donors, seven were found to be HCMV-seropositive and one was found to be HCMV-seronegative. In several experiments an anti-gammadeltaTCR antibody was added to restrict sorting to alphabetaTCR-expressing T cells. In six donors, the dominant CD3+CD56+NKG2C+ clonotypes ranked among the top 10 CD8+ clonotypes, making up roughly 1.0-8% of CD8+ T cells. Those dominant clonotypes were again the most abundant among CD3+CD56-NKG2C+ cells in several donors, at about 28.3-60.1%. Whether the expanded NKG2C-expressing T cell clones were specific for HCMV antigens remained unclear. The eight sequenced donors were randomly selected healthy volunteers, three men and five women. HCMV serostatus was determined by detecting HCMV-specific IgG in serum with a commercial ELISA kit. MIGEC was used to demultiplex reads and group the reads by UMI, and MiTCR was used to assemble and quantify clonotypes. To exclude erroneous sequences, only TCR cDNA sequences supported by at least two reads were retained. The tcR package was used for downstream repertoire analysis, and clonotypes were matched across fractions by CDR3 nucleotide sequence plus V segment. VDJmatch was used to annotate antigen specificity against VDJdb, with one amino acid substitution in CDR3 allowed.

Input material: CD4+ T cells sorted from blood. This receptor was identified in a woman between 18 and 30 years old in good health. Recombination joined TRBV27 with TRBJ2-2, with 10 bases aligning to TRBD1. Here the CDR3 is given as CASRRRQGASGELFF. The nucleotides read TGTGCCAGCAGGCGCCGACAGGGGGCGAGCGGGGAGCTGTTTTTT.